This T cell receptor (beta chain) was obtained from a study of Graves' ophthalmopathy and Graves' hyperthyroidism. The CDR3 spans 14 residues. V was trimmed by 7 bases and J by 4 bases, leaving 16 bases between them. The germline V gene has CDR1 MDHEN and CDR2 SYDVKM. Study-wide results and limits: Most expanded thyroid clonotypes above 0.001 frequency also appeared in blood. Researchers report that a 13-signature model separated ophthalmopathy from stable hyperthyroidism, posting about 87% sensitivity and about 80% specificity.

The sequenced template was RNA, covering the TCR beta CDR3 region. The authors performed first-round RT-PCR with HTBI primers and then a second-round multiplex PCR. TCRdb independently ran MiXCR on the multiplex PCR reads; one entry per CDR3 protein. The sample has 680,000 or so distinct CDR3 sequences, approximately 21% seen once. This clonotype was seen more than once but under ten times. The antigen is not known. The authors enrolled newly diagnosed hyperthyroidism patients aged 18 to 65 with under 2 months' duration. This sequence originates from a woman between 18 and 30 years old with stable Graves' hyperthyroidism. Some clones in this sample may be carry-over from other donors' samples. The chain joins TRBV28 to TRBJ1-2; no firm D call. The material sequenced was peripheral blood. The CDR3 DNA sequence: TGTGCCAGCAACGCTGTCGCGACTGGCTATGGCTACACCTTC. Its protein is CASNAVATGYGYTF.